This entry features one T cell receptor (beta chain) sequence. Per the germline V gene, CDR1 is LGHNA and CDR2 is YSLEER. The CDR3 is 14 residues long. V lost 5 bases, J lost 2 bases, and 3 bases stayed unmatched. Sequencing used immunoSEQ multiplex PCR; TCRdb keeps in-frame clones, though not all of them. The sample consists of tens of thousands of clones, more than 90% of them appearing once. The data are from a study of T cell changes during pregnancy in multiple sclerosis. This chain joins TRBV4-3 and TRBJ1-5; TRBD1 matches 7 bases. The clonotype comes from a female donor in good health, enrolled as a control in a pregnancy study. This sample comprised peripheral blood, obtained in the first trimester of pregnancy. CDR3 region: CASSGGGGNQPQHF. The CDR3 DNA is TGCGCCAGCAGCGGAGGGGGCGGCAATCAGCCCCAGCATTTT.